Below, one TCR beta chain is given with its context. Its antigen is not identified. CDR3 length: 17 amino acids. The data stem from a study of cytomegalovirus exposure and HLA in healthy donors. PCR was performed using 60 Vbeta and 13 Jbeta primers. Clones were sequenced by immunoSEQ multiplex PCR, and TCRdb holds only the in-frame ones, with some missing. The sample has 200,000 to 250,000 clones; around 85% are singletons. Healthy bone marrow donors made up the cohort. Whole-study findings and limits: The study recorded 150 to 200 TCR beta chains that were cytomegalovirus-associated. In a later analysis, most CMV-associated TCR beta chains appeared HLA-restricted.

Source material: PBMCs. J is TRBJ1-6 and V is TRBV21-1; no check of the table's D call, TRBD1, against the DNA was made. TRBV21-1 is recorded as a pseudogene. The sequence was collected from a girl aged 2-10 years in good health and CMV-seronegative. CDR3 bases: TGTGCCAGCAGCAGCACGACCGGGACAGGGGAAAATTCACCCCTCCACTTT. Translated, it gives CASSSTTGTGENSPLHF.